These 26 T cell receptor beta chains share one sample of origin, sequenced in a study of blood T cell repertoires in COVID-19. Generated by immunoSEQ multiplex PCR, the TCRdb table keeps only in-frame clones and is missing some. The sample has around 240,000 clones, around 83% seen once; the top ten hold just under 7.5%. The sequencing sample was made of peripheral blood. The receptors here all came from a woman in her fifties or sixties with acute or convalescent COVID-19.

This chain connects TRBV6-1 to TRBJ2-5; TRBD1 aligns across 7 bases. The V gene's germline CDR1 is MNHNS and CDR2 SASEGT. V shed 1 base and J 5 bases; nucleotides not matched to a gene: 7. The CDR3 loop spans 15 amino acids. This CDR3 reads CASSEGDRAWETQYF. CDR3 coding DNA: TGTGCCAGCAGTGAAGGTGACAGGGCGTGGGAGACCCAGTACTTC.

In this sample, this clone turned up a few times. The rearrangement links TRBV27 to TRBJ2-1; D is possibly TRBD2 (5 bases). The CDR3 has 16 residues. The germline CDR1 and CDR2 sequences are MNHEY and SMNVEV (reference sequence). V was trimmed by 5 bases and J by 6 bases, leaving 20 bases between them. The CDR3 sequence: CASSPSELGRPNEQFF. In nucleotides, the CDR3 is TGTGCCAGCAGTCCCTCGGAACTAGGTCGACCCAATGAGCAGTTCTTC.

The chain recombines TRBV27 with TRBJ1-5; the D gene is possibly TRBD1 (6 bases). V lost 8 bases, J lost 2 bases, and 13 bases lay in between. CDR3 length: 14 amino acids. The germline V gene encodes CDR1 MNHEY and CDR2 SMNVEV (reference sequence). The CDR3 DNA follows: TGTGCCAGCGCCAGGGGCCCGGGCAATCAGCCCCAGCATTTT. Its translation is CASARGPGNQPQHF.

The chain links TRBV28 to TRBJ2-5; 9 bases agree with TRBD1. Germline trimming cut 6 bases from V and 7 bases from J; bases unmatched to any gene: 6. CDR1 and CDR2 from the germline V gene are MDHEN and SYDVKM. The CDR3 is made up of 13 amino acids. This chain's CDR3 is CASRRQGGVTQYF. The CDR3 bases are TGTGCCAGCAGGCGACAGGGGGGGGTGACCCAGTACTTC.

This clone was detected many times. This chain joins TRBV2 and TRBJ2-1, with 8 bases fitting TRBD1. CDR1 is SNHLY, CDR2 FYNNEI, per germline. V was pared by 5 bases and J by 2 bases, with 11 bases of the junction left unmatched. This CDR3 comprises 17 residues. The CDR3 spells CASSSRDRQLTYNEQFF. In DNA, the CDR3 is TGTGCCAGCAGTTCCCGGGACAGGCAGTTAACCTACAATGAGCAGTTCTTC.

This chain joins TRBV10-3 and TRBJ1-1, with D possibly TRBD1 on 5 matching bases. Germline V gene lookup returns CDR1 ENHRY and CDR2 SYGVKD. CDR3 size: 14 residues. The ends were cut back, 2 bases at V and 11 bases at J, with 18 bases in the middle. The CDR3 bases are TGTGCCATCAGTGAGACGCTGGGGCCGGGGGTGGCTTTCTTT. This codes for CAISETLGPGVAFF.

The chain joins TRBV7-8 to TRBJ2-6; D is unclear. CDR3 size: 17 residues. CDR1 and CDR2 from the germline V gene are SGHVS and FQNEAQ. Trimming left V 3 bases short and J 0 bases short, with 12 bases between. This chain's CDR3 is CASSFALRSSGANVLTF. The CDR3 nucleotides are TGTGCCAGCAGCTTTGCACTGAGATCCTCTGGGGCCAACGTCCTGACTTTC.

V usage is TRBV5-1 and J usage is TRBJ2-3; TRBD2 matches 13 bases. Germline V lookup: CDR1 SGHRS, CDR2 YFSETQ. CDR3 length: 17 amino acids. V lost 2 bases to trimming and J lost 5 bases; unmatched junction nucleotides: 8. The CDR3 bases are TGCGCCAGCAGCTTACTAGCGGGAGGGGTAGGAGGAGATACGCAGTATTTT. This encodes CASSLLAGGVGGDTQYF.

This chain connects TRBV2 to TRBJ2-7; 9 nucleotides agree with TRBD2. V trimming: 3 bases; J trimming: 4 bases; junction bases outside the gene matches: 13. The CDR3 loop spans 17 amino acids. The germline V gene has CDR1 SNHLY and CDR2 FYNNEI. CDR3 nucleotides: TGTGCCAGCAGTGATATGCGGGAGGGGCCAAATCCATACGAGCAGTACTTC. This gives the protein CASSDMREGPNPYEQYF.

The V and J genes are TRBV18 and TRBJ1-2; D not resolved. This CDR3 is built from 15 residues. Per the germline V gene, CDR1 is KGHSH and CDR2 is LQKENI. V lost 3 bases to trimming and J lost 2 bases, with 13 bases between them. The CDR3 is CASSPGSGTNYGYTF. DNA of the CDR3: TGTGCCAGCTCACCGGGTTCGGGAACAAACTATGGCTACACCTTC.

The chain is built from TRBV6-5 and TRBJ2-7; D not certain. Germline V CDR1 and CDR2: MNHEY, SVGAGI. The CDR3 loop spans 15 amino acids. V was trimmed by 5 bases and J by 3 bases, leaving 17 bases between them. This chain's CDR3 is CASSTTLGQFYEQYF. CDR3 sequence (DNA): TGTGCCAGCAGTACCACCCTTGGTCAGTTCTACGAGCAGTACTTC.

CDR3 in DNA: TGTGCCAGCAGTTCCGGGACAGAGTATGGCTACACCTTC. This encodes CASSSGTEYGYTF. V is TRBV28 and J is TRBJ1-2; 7 positions match TRBD1. Germline V gene data show CDR1 as MDHEN and CDR2 as SYDVKM. The CDR3 length is 13 residues. The V and J ends lost 4 bases and 5 bases, in that order; junction bases with no gene match: 4.

CDR3 nucleotide sequence: TGTGCCAGTAGTATAGATCGGGACAGGACTAACTATGGCTACACCTTC. Its translation is CASSIDRDRTNYGYTF. The V and J genes are TRBV19 and TRBJ1-2; 8 bases match TRBD1. Germline-derived CDR1 and CDR2 are LNHDA and SQIVND (reference sequence). The CDR3 has 16 amino acids. The trim removed 0 bases at V and 0 bases at J, leaving 3 bases unmatched.

The chain couples TRBV11-3 to TRBJ2-1; 14 nucleotides align to TRBD2. This CDR3 has 16 amino acids. Per germline, CDR1 SGHNT and CDR2 YENEEA. V lost 5 bases to trimming and J lost 7 bases; unmatched junction nucleotides: 7. The DNA of the CDR3 is TGTGCCAGCAGCGCCTCCGGGACTAGCGGGAGAAATGAGCAGTTCTTC. It specifies CASSASGTSGRNEQFF.

The chain employs TRBV28 and TRBJ2-3; TRBD1 agrees at 7 bases. The CDR3 totals 14 residues. Germline trimming cut 6 bases from V and 1 base from J; bases unmatched to any gene: 4. Germline values: CDR1 MDHEN, CDR2 SYDVKM. The CDR3 bases are TGTGCCAGCAGGAAAGACAGGGGCACAGATACGCAGTATTTT. Amino acid sequence: CASRKDRGTDTQYF.

This clone has just a few counts. The genes are TRBV15 and TRBJ2-1, with 9 bases lining up with TRBD2. CDR3 length: 16 residues. J was trimmed by 8 bases and V by 3 bases; bases with no gene match: 11. The germline gives CDR1 LNHNV, CDR2 YYDKDF (reference sequence). The CDR3 is CATSRGSGGFSDEQFF. For the CDR3, the DNA is TGTGCCACCAGCAGGGGTAGCGGGGGTTTTAGCGATGAGCAGTTCTTC.

The V and J genes are TRBV11-2 and TRBJ2-1; D might be TRBD2 (6 bases). This CDR3 region has 15 residues. Germline CDR1 and CDR2: SGHAT and FQNNGV. Trimming removed 1 base at V and 4 bases at J, with 11 bases between. The CDR3 is CASSLGSAGYNEQFF. The CDR3, as DNA: TGTGCCAGCAGCTTAGGGTCCGCGGGGTACAATGAGCAGTTCTTC.

This chain uses TRBV7-9 with TRBJ2-3, with a tentative D call TRBD2 (6 bases). Germline loops: CDR1 SEHNR, CDR2 FQNEAQ (reference sequence). V was trimmed by 7 bases and J by 0 bases, leaving 11 bases between them. The CDR3 has 14 amino acids. CDR3 sequence reads: CASTLRGSTDTQYF. In DNA, the CDR3 is TGTGCCAGCACGCTGCGGGGTAGCACAGATACGCAGTATTTT.

This chain connects TRBV12-3 or TRBV12-4 to TRBJ2-3, with 8 bases aligning to TRBD1. The CDR3 has 13 amino acids. Trimming removed 6 bases from V and 1 base from J; junction bases left unmatched: 0. The CDR3 protein is CASSRGRTDTQYF. The CDR3 nucleotides read TGTGCCAGCAGCAGGGGGCGCACAGATACGCAGTATTTT.

CDR3 bases: TGCGCCAGCAGCCCGAAAACAGGGGGTTTTGGAAACACCATATATTTT. It codes for CASSPKTGGFGNTIYF. V is TRBV4-3 and J is TRBJ1-3, with 8 nucleotides matching TRBD1. The CDR3 contains 16 residues. Losses at the gene ends were 4 bases for V and 3 bases for J; bases not matched to a gene: 8. Germline V gene data show CDR1 as LGHNA and CDR2 as YSLEER.

The J gene is TRBJ2-1, the V gene TRBV21-1; no check of the table's D call, TRBD1, against the DNA was made. TRBV21-1 is a pseudogene. The CDR3 totals 13 residues. Here the CDR3 DNA reads TGTGCCGGGAGGACAGGGGGCTACAATGAGCAGTTCTTC. Its translation is CAGRTGGYNEQFF.

CDR3 protein: CAISPTGDYGYTF. DNA for the CDR3: TGTGCCATCAGCCCGACAGGCGACTATGGCTACACCTTC. This chain links TRBV10-3 with TRBJ1-2; maybe TRBD1 (6 bases). With 6 bases removed from V and 3 bases from J, the gap between germline ends came to 11 bases. This CDR3 has 13 residues. The germline CDR1 and CDR2 sequences are ENHRY and SYGVKD.

This clone was counted once. The chain combines TRBV7-8 with TRBJ1-3, with D maybe TRBD1 (5 bases). The ends were cut back, 1 base at V and 2 bases at J, with 12 bases in the middle. The CDR3 covers 16 residues. Looked up from germline, CDR1 is SGHVS and CDR2 is FQNEAQ. CDR3 loop: CASSLGGSYPGNTIYF. DNA for the CDR3: TGTGCCAGCAGCTTAGGGGGCTCATACCCTGGAAACACCATATATTTT.

The chain combines TRBV7-6 with TRBJ2-1, with TRBD2 matching 8 bases. The CDR3 is made up of 16 amino acids. The germline CDR1 and CDR2 sequences are SGHVS and FNYEAQ. J was trimmed by 0 bases and V by 5 bases; bases with no gene match: 6. The DNA of the CDR3 is TGTGCCAGCAGCCGGGAGGGGACGGGCTCCTACAATGAGCAGTTCTTC. This sequence encodes CASSREGTGSYNEQFF.

The chain uses TRBV7-9 and TRBJ2-5; D possibly corresponds to TRBD2 (6 bases). CDR3 length equals 15 residues. The germline V and J ends were trimmed by 5 bases and 1 base, with 14 bases remaining between them. CDR1 and CDR2 from the germline V gene are SEHNR and FQNEAQ (reference sequence). CDR3 bases: TGTGCCAGCAGCGACGGGAGCGTACGCCAAGAGACCCAGTACTTC. Translating it yields CASSDGSVRQETQYF.

V gene TRBV5-1 combines with J gene TRBJ1-1; 7 bases fit TRBD1. V gave up 4 bases and J gave up 7 bases; unmatched junction bases: 7. The germline V gene encodes CDR1 SGHRS and CDR2 YFSETQ. The CDR3 spans 13 residues. CDR3 residues: CASSLKTGIEAFF. In DNA, the CDR3 is TGCGCCAGCAGCCTCAAGACAGGGATTGAAGCTTTCTTT.